One sample yielded the 15 T cell receptor beta chains listed below, sequenced in a study of response to subunit inactivated influenza vaccine. Each CDR3 protein is one row after TCRdb ran MiXCR on the RT-PCR reads. The table includes a few hundred thousand distinct CDR3 sequences, 9.5% to 12% detected once. Sequenced here: PBMCs from blood, sampled roughly 45 days after vaccination. Every receptor here comes from a man aged 50-59 years who received an inactivated influenza vaccine.

This clonotype has more than one count but fewer than ten. J is TRBJ2-5 and V is TRBV7-2, with TRBD1 matching over 7 bases. The CDR3 covers 15 residues. Germline lookup yields CDR1 SGHTA and CDR2 FQGNSA. The ends lost 7 bases at V and 0 bases at J; junction bases unmatched: 8. This CDR3 is CASTDRVWDQETQYF. CDR3 sequence (DNA): TGTGCCAGCACCGACAGGGTATGGGACCAAGAGACCCAGTACTTC.

This clonotype was seen repeatedly, ten times or more. The chain carries TRBV7-9 and TRBJ2-3; 8 bases map to TRBD2. The CDR3 covers 13 residues. Germline V gene sequence: CDR1 SEHNR, CDR2 FQNEAQ (reference sequence). CDR3 sequence: CVLSGGGTDTQYF. CDR3 coding DNA: TGTGTCCTAAGCGGGGGAGGCACAGATACGCAGTATTTT. The whole variable domain, filled in from reference TRBV7-9 and TRBJ2-3, reads DTGVSQNPRHKITKRGQNVTFRCDPISEHNRLYWYRQTLGQGPEFLTYFQNEAQLEKSRLLSDRFSAERPKGSFSTLEIQRTEQGDSAMYLCVLSGGGTDTQYFGPGTRLTVL.

This clonotype was counted only a few times. This chain links TRBV14 with TRBJ2-2; 9 positions match TRBD1. The CDR3 contains 15 residues. Germline V gene data show CDR1 as SGHDN and CDR2 as FVKESK. The trim removed 6 bases at V and 4 bases at J, leaving 6 bases unmatched. CDR3 coding DNA: TGTGCCAGCAGAGAGACAGGGGGTATCACCGGGGAGCTGTTTTTT. Translated, it gives CASRETGGITGELFF.

This clonotype was detected many times. The chain is built from TRBV7-9 and TRBJ2-1; D remains unclear. V dropped 5 bases and J dropped 0 bases, with 11 bases sitting between them. Germline V gives CDR1 SEHNR, CDR2 FQNEAQ (reference sequence). CDR3 length: 15 amino acids. The CDR3 nucleotides read TGTGCCAGCAGCGCCACCTCAATCTCCTACAATGAGCAGTTCTTC. This translates into CASSATSISYNEQFF.

There are a few counts of this clonotype. V is TRBV12-3 or TRBV12-4 and J is TRBJ2-3; the D gene is possibly TRBD2 (6 bases). The CDR3 sequence is 14 residues long. The V end lost 7 bases, the J end lost 0 bases, and 11 bases lay between the germline ends. DNA of the CDR3: TGTGCCAGCACTATGGGGACTAGCACAGATACGCAGTATTTT. Protein sequence: CASTMGTSTDTQYF.

This clonotype has a count of ten or more. CDR3 in DNA: TGTGCCAGCAGTTTGGCGGTTTCCCCCACCGGGGAGCTGTTTTTT. It translates to CASSLAVSPTGELFF. The gene calls are TRBV12-3 or TRBV12-4 and TRBJ2-2; D remains ambiguous. The V end was cut by 3 bases, the J end by 4 bases, with 12 bases between. The CDR3 is 15 amino acids.

The V call is TRBV11-2, the J call TRBJ2-7, with 11 bases lining up with TRBD2. This CDR3 has 17 residues. Germline trimming cut 5 bases from V and 3 bases from J; bases unmatched to any gene: 12. Looked up from germline, CDR1 is SGHAT and CDR2 is FQNNGV. The CDR3 DNA sequence: TGTGCCAGCAGCCTTACTAGCGGGAGCTATTCTGGCTACGAGCAGTACTTC. As protein: CASSLTSGSYSGYEQYF.

This clonotype appeared many times. The chain couples TRBV7-2 to TRBJ2-5, with 9 bases fitting TRBD1. CDR3 length equals 16 residues. V lost 1 base and J lost 5; bases outside the gene matches: 8. Germline lookup yields CDR1 SGHTA and CDR2 FQGNSA. The CDR3 is CASSLGPGQGGETQYF. CDR3 in DNA: TGTGCCAGCAGCTTAGGTCCGGGACAGGGTGGGGAGACCCAGTACTTC.

This clonotype was observed at least ten times. V is TRBV12-3 or TRBV12-4 and J is TRBJ2-1; perhaps D is TRBD1 or TRBD2 (6 bases each). V lost 10 bases, J lost 12 bases, and 25 bases lay in between. This CDR3 is 14 amino acids long. The CDR3 loop reads CATSDLPGAELQFF. CDR3 coding DNA: TGTGCCACCTCCGACCTTCCGGGGGCCGAGTTGCAGTTCTTC.

This clonotype has just a few counts. This chain links TRBV5-1 with TRBJ2-5; D remains ambiguous. V was clipped by 4 bases and J by 2 bases, with 12 bases between them. CDR1 and CDR2 (germline): SGHRS, YFSETQ. The CDR3 is made up of 14 amino acids. This CDR3 is CASSPAWSQETQYF. The CDR3 DNA reads as TGCGCCAGCAGCCCCGCGTGGTCTCAAGAGACCCAGTACTTC. Combining the CDR3 with reference TRBV5-1 and TRBJ2-5 gives the whole variable domain KAGVTQTPRYLIKTRGQQVTLSCSPISGHRSVSWYQQTPGQGLQFLFEYFSETQRNKGNFPGRFSGRQFSNSRSEMNVSTLELGDSALYLCASSPAWSQETQYFGPGTRLLVL.

This clonotype was recorded a few times. The V gene is TRBV11-1, the J gene TRBJ1-1; 10 nucleotides agree with TRBD1. J lost 3 bases, V lost 5 bases, and 3 bases had no gene match. The germline V gene has CDR1 SGHAT and CDR2 FQDESV (reference sequence). CDR3 length: 14 residues. In DNA form, the CDR3 reads TGTGCCAGCAGCGCGGGACAGGGGTACACTGAAGCTTTCTTT. It yields the protein CASSAGQGYTEAFF.

CDR3 nucleotides: TGTGCCAGCAGCCGGGGGGTAGGCGGCTCGAACACTGAAGCTTTCTTT. Translating gives CASSRGVGGSNTEAFF. The rearrangement joins TRBV7-9 to TRBJ1-1; tentatively, D is TRBD1 (5 bases). Trimming took 5 bases from V and 1 from J, leaving 17 bases between them. Germline V gives CDR1 SEHNR, CDR2 FQNEAQ (reference sequence). The CDR3 covers 16 residues.

This chain joins TRBV20-1 and TRBJ2-4; no clear D. The germline V and J ends were trimmed by 5 bases and 0 bases, with 11 bases remaining between them. This CDR3 region has 14 residues. From germline, CDR1 is DFQATT and CDR2 SNEGSKA (reference sequence). CDR3 coding DNA: TGCAGTGCTCACATAAGACTAGCCAAAAACATTCAGTACTTC. This gives the protein CSAHIRLAKNIQYF.

The chain is built from TRBV5-1 and TRBJ2-7; D is unresolved. V lost 5 bases, J lost 5 bases, and 11 bases lay in between. The CDR3 contains 12 residues. Germline V lookup: CDR1 SGHRS, CDR2 YFSETQ. The DNA of the CDR3 is TGCGCCAGCAGTACGGCAGGCCACGAGCAGTACTTC. Protein sequence: CASSTAGHEQYF.

There are a few counts of this clonotype. The rearrangement joins TRBV6-5 to TRBJ1-5; TRBD1 is a possible D gene (5 bases). Per germline, CDR1 MNHEY and CDR2 SVGAGI. The length of the CDR3 is 17 residues. V lost 4 bases to trimming and J lost 5 bases, with 21 bases between them. This CDR3 reads CASSSPLGSQGYQPQHF. The CDR3 DNA reads as TGTGCCAGCAGTTCTCCACTCGGCAGTCAGGGTTATCAGCCCCAGCATTTT.